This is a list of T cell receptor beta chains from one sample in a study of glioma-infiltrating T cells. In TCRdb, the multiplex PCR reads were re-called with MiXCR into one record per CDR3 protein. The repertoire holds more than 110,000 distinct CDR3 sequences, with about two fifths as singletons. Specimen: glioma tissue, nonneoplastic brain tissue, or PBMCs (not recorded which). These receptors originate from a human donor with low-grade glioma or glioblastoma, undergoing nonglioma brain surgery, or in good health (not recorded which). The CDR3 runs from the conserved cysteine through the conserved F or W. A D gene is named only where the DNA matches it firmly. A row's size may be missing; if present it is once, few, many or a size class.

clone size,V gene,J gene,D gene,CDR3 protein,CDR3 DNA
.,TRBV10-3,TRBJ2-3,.,CAISEFEVMTDTQYF,TGTGCCATCAGTGAGTTCGAGGTGATGACAGATACGCAGTATTTT
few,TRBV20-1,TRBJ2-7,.,CSAKLGQLYEQYF,TGCAGTGCTAAATTAGGACAGCTCTACGAGCAGTACTTC
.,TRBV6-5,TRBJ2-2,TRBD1,CASSYSGTGGLPTGELFF,TGTGCCAGCAGTTATTCCGGGACAGGGGGACTTCCCACCGGGGAGCTGTTTTTT
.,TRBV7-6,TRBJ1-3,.,CANSPGRVAGNTIYF,TGTGCCAACAGCCCAGGTCGGGTGGCTGGAAACACCATATATTTT
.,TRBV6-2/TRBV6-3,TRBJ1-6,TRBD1,CASSSRDSYNSPLHF,TGTGCCAGCAGTTCACGGGACAGCTATAATTCACCCCTCCACTTT
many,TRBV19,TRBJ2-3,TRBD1,CASNRQGETDTQYF,TGTGCCAGCAACAGACAGGGGGAGACAGATACGCAGTATTTT
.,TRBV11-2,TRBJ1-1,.,CASSETRGPLMEAFF,TGTGCCAGCAGCGAGACCAGGGGACCCTTGATGGAAGCTTTCTTT
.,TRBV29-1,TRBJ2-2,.,CSVEGNTGELFF,TGCAGCGTTGAAGGTAACACCGGGGAGCTGTTTTTT
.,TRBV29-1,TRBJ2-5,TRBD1,CSVGQGAQETQYF,TGCAGCGTGGGGCAGGGGGCCCAGGAGACCCAGTACTTC
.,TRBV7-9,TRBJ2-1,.,CASSLAGGGEQFF,TGTGCCAGCAGCTTAGCGGGTGGAGGGGAGCAGTTCTTC
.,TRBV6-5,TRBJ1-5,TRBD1,CASSYSQGDQPQHF,TGTGCCAGCAGTTACTCCCAGGGGGATCAGCCCCAGCATTTT
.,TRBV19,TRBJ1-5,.,CASSLSSDLPRPQHF,TGTGCCAGTAGCCTCTCCTCGGACTTACCACGGCCCCAGCATTTT
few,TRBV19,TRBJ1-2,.,CASRSSRANYGYTF,TGTGCCAGTAGATCGTCCAGGGCTAACTATGGCTACACCTTC
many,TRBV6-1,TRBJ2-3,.,CASSSDGDTQYF,TGTGCCAGCAGTTCCGACGGTGATACGCAGTATTTT
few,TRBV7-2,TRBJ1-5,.,CASRGKTAGSYSNQPQHF,TGTGCCAGCCGCGGGAAGACAGCCGGGTCCTATAGCAATCAGCCCCAGCATTTT